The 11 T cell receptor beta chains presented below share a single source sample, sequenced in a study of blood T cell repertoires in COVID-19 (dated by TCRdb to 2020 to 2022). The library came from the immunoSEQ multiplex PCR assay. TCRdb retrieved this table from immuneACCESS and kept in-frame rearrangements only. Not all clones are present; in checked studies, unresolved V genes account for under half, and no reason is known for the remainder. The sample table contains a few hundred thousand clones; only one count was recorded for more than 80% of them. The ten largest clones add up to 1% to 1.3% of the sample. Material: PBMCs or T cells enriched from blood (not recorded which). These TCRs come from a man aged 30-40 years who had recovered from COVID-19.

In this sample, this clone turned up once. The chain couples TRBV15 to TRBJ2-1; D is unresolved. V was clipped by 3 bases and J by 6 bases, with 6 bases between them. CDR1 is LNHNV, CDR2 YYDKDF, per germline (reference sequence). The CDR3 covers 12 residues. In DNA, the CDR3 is TGTGCCACCAGCAGCAACGGCAATGAGCAGTTCTTC. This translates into CATSSNGNEQFF.

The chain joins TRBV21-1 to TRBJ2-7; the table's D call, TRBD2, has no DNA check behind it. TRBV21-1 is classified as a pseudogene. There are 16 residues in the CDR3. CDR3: CASSKKRGTSRQEQYF. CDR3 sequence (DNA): TGTGCCAGCAGCAAAAAGAGGGGGACTAGTAGACAGGAGCAGTACTTC.

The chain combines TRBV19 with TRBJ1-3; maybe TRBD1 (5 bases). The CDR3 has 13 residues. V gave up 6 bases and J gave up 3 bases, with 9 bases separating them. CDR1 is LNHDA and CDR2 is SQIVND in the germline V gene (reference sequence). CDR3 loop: CASSRGFGNTIYF. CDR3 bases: TGTGCCAGTAGCCGGGGGTTTGGAAACACCATATATTTT.

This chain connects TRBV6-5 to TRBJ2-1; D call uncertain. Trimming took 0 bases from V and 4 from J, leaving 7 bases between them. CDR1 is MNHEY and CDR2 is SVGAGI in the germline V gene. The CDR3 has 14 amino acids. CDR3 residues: CASSYSIQYNEQFF. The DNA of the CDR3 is TGTGCCAGCAGTTACTCGATTCAGTACAATGAGCAGTTCTTC.

DNA for the CDR3: TGTGCCAGCTCACCACCGCACGGTTTCGACGAGCAGTACTTC. This codes for CASSPPHGFDEQYF. The chain carries TRBV18 and TRBJ2-7; no definite D call. V dropped 0 bases and J dropped 5 bases, with 11 bases sitting between them. CDR1 is KGHSH and CDR2 is LQKENI in the germline V gene. The CDR3 extends over 14 amino acids.

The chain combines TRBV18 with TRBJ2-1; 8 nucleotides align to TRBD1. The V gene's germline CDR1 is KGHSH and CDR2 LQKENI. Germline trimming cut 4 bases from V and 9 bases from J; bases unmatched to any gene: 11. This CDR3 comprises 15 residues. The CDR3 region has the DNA TGTGCCAGCTCACGGGGCAGGGGGCAATTGGGTGAGCAGTTCTTC. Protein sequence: CASSRGRGQLGEQFF.

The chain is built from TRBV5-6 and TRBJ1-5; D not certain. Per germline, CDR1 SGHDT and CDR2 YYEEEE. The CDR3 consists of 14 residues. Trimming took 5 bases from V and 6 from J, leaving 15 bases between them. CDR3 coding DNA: TGTGCCAGCAGTTTCTCTTATGGAGGTCAGCCCCAGCATTTT. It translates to CASSFSYGGQPQHF. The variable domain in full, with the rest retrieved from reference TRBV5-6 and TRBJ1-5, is DAGVTQSPTHLIKTRGQQVTLRCSPKSGHDTVSWYQQALGQGPQFIFQYYEEEERQRGNFPDRFSGHQFPNYSSELNVNALLLGDSALYLCASSFSYGGQPQHFGDGTRLSIL.

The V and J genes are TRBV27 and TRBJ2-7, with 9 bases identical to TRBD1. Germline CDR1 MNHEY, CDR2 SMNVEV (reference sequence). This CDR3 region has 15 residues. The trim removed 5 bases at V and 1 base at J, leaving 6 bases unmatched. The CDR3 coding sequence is TGTGCCAGCAGTCGGCCGGGACAGGGATCCTACGAGCAGTACTTC. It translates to CASSRPGQGSYEQYF.

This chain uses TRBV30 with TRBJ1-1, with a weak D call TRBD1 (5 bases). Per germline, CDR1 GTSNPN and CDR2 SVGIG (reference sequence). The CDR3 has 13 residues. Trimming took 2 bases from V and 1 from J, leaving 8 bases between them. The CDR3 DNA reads TGTGCCTGGAGTCACGGACAGAACACTGAAGCTTTCTTT. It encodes CAWSHGQNTEAFF.

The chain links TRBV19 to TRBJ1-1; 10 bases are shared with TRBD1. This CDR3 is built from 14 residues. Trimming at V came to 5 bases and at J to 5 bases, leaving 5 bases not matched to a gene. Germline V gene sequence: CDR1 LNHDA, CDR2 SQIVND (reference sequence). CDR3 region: CASSWGQGLTEAFF. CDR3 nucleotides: TGTGCCAGTAGTTGGGGACAGGGGTTAACTGAAGCTTTCTTT.

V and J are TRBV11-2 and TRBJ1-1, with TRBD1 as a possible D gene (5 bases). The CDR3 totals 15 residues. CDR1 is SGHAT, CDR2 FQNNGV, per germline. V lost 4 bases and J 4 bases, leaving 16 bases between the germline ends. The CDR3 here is CASSSVDRRATEAFF. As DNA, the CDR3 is TGTGCCAGCAGCTCGGTGGATCGCAGGGCCACTGAAGCTTTCTTT.